This entry lists 10 T cell receptor beta chains sequenced from one sample in a study of T cells in Graves' hyperthyroidism and ophthalmopathy (dated by TCRdb to the late 2010s). Library preparation employed multiplex PCR. TCRdb names Illumina HiSeq 2000 as the instrument used. Amplification of TCR beta CDR3 regions was carried out from RNA transcripts. A first-round RT-PCR of the TCR CDR3 used the HTBI primer set with the Qiagen OneStep RT-PCR kit. TCRdb trimmed public reads at Q25 via fastp, called clones via MiXCR and kept in-frame beta chains. Each record represents a unique CDR3 protein, reported with the most common genes and DNA among its rows. The sample contains 450,000 to 700,000 distinct CDR3 sequences, approximately 44% of them found a single time. The top ten hold around 17% of the sample. Sequenced material: peripheral blood or thyroid tissue (not recorded which). These receptors were obtained from an adult woman with Graves' disease, either hyperthyroidism or ophthalmopathy (not recorded which).

V is TRBV7-9 and J is TRBJ2-7; possibly TRBD2 for D (5 bases). V gave up 6 bases and J gave up 0 bases, with 12 bases separating them. The CDR3 has 14 amino acids. Germline V gives CDR1 SEHNR, CDR2 FQNEAQ (reference sequence). CDR3 loop: CASRDGMSSYEQYF. The CDR3 DNA reads TGTGCCAGCAGAGACGGGATGAGCTCCTACGAGCAGTACTTC.

This clonotype was detected ten times or more. The chain carries TRBV28 and TRBJ1-6; weak D call: TRBD1 (5 bases). The germline V gene has CDR1 MDHEN and CDR2 SYDVKM. V lost 6 bases, J lost 6 bases, and 12 bases lay in between. The CDR3 totals 14 residues. The CDR3 bases are TGTGCCAGCAGGTACGAGGGACCTAATTCACCCCTCCACTTT. Residues: CASRYEGPNSPLHF. Combining the CDR3 with reference TRBV28 and TRBJ1-6 gives the whole variable domain DVKVTQSSRYLVKRTGEKVFLECVQDMDHENMFWYRQDPGLGLRLIYFSYDVKMKEKGDIPEGYSVSREKKERFSLILESASTNQTSMYLCASRYEGPNSPLHFGNGTRLTVT.

This chain uses TRBV29-1 with TRBJ1-2; 7 nucleotides match TRBD1. This CDR3 is built from 13 residues. V lost 8 bases to trimming and J lost 5 bases; unmatched junction nucleotides: 11. The germline V gene encodes CDR1 SQVTM and CDR2 ANQGSEA. CDR3 nucleotides: TGCAGCCCCGGTTTAGGGGGCTGGTATGGCTACACCTTC. Its translation is CSPGLGGWYGYTF.

This sequence joins TRBV10-3 and TRBJ2-7, with D uncertain. This CDR3 spans 12 amino acids. Germline V gene data show CDR1 as ENHRY and CDR2 as SYGVKD. The V end lost 9 bases, the J end lost 3 bases, and 12 bases lay between the germline ends. CDR3: CAIRADNYEQYF. The CDR3 nucleotides read TGTGCCATAAGGGCCGACAACTACGAGCAGTACTTC.

The chain carries TRBV2 and TRBJ1-1; D not resolved. V dropped 8 bases and J dropped 1 base, with 8 bases sitting between them. The CDR3 totals 12 residues. The germline V gene has CDR1 SNHLY and CDR2 FYNNEI. In DNA form, the CDR3 reads TGTGCCAGCGGGCAGTCGAACACTGAAGCTTTCTTT. It specifies CASGQSNTEAFF.

This chain connects TRBV2 to TRBJ2-1, with 9 bases matching TRBD2. Germline V CDR1 and CDR2: SNHLY, FYNNEI. After removal of 7 bases from V and 4 bases from J, the junction contained 8 bases not matched to a gene. The CDR3 totals 15 residues. Written as DNA, the CDR3 is TGTGCCAGCAAAGCGAGGACTAGCGATTACAATGAGCAGTTCTTC. Translated: CASKARTSDYNEQFF.

The rearrangement links TRBV24-1 to TRBJ1-1; weak D call: TRBD1 (6 bases). Germline-derived CDR1 and CDR2 are KGHDR and SFDVKD. The V end lost 7 bases, the J end lost 6 bases, and 14 bases lay between the germline ends. This CDR3 is 13 amino acids long. CDR3 amino acids: CATSPTGRSEAFF. The CDR3 DNA sequence: TGTGCCACCAGCCCAACAGGGAGGTCTGAAGCTTTCTTT.

This chain connects TRBV19 to TRBJ2-6; D is uncertain. Trimming took 5 bases from V and 2 from J, leaving 10 bases between them. Germline CDR1 is LNHDA and CDR2 is SQIVND (reference sequence). The CDR3 has 15 amino acids. CDR3 nucleotide sequence: TGTGCCAGTAGTCATGGGTGGACTGGGGCCAACGTCCTGACTTTC. Its translation: CASSHGWTGANVLTF.

The chain employs TRBV3-1 and TRBJ1-2, with TRBD1 matching over 10 bases. With 8 bases clipped from V and 5 bases from J, the junction kept 8 bases outside the gene matches. This CDR3 region has 14 residues. Germline V gene data show CDR1 as LGHDT and CDR2 as YNNKEL (reference sequence). The DNA for the CDR3 is TGTGCCAGCCGCTCCGGGACAGGGGCTTATGGCTACACCTTC. Translation: CASRSGTGAYGYTF.

This chain connects TRBV5-1 to TRBJ1-1, with TRBD1 as a possible D gene (5 bases). The CDR3 loop spans 15 amino acids. The V gene's germline CDR1 is SGHRS and CDR2 YFSETQ. Trimming took 3 bases from V and 0 from J, leaving 12 bases between them. The CDR3 DNA is TGCGCCAGCAGCTCTGCAGCAGGGTTGAACACTGAAGCTTTCTTT. Residues: CASSSAAGLNTEAFF.